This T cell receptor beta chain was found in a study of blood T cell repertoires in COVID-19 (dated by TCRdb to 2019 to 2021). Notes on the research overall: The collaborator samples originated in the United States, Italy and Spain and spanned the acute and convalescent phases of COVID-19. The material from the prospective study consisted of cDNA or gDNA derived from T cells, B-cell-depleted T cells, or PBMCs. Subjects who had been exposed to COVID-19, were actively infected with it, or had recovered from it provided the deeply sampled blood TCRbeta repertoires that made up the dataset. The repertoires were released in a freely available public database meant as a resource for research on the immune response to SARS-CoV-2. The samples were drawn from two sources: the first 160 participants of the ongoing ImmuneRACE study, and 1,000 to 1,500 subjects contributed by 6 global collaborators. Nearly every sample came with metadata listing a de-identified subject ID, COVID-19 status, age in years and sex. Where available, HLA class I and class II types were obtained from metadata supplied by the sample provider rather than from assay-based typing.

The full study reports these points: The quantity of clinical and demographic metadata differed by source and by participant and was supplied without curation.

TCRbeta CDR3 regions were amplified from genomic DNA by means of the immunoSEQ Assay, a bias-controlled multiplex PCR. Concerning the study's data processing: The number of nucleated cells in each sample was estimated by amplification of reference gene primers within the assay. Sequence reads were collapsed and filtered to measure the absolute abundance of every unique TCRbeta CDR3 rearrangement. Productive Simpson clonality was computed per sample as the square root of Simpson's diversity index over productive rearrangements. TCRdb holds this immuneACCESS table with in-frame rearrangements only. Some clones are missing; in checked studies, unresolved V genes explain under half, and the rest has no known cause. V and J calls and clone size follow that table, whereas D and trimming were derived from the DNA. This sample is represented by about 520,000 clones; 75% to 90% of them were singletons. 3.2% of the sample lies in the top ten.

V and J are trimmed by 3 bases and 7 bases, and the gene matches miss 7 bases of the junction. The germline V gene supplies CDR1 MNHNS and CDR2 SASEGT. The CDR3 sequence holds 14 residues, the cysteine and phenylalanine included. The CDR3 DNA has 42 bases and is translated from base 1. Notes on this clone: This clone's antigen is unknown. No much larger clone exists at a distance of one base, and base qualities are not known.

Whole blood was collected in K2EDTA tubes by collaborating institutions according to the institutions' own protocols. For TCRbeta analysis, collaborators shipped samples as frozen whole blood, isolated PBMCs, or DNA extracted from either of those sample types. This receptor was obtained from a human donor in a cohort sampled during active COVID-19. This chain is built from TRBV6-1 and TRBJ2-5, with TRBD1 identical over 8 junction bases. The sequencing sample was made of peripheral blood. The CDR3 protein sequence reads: CASSDRQGARTQYF. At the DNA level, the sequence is TGTGCCAGCAGTGATAGGCAGGGGGCCAGGACCCAGTACTTC.